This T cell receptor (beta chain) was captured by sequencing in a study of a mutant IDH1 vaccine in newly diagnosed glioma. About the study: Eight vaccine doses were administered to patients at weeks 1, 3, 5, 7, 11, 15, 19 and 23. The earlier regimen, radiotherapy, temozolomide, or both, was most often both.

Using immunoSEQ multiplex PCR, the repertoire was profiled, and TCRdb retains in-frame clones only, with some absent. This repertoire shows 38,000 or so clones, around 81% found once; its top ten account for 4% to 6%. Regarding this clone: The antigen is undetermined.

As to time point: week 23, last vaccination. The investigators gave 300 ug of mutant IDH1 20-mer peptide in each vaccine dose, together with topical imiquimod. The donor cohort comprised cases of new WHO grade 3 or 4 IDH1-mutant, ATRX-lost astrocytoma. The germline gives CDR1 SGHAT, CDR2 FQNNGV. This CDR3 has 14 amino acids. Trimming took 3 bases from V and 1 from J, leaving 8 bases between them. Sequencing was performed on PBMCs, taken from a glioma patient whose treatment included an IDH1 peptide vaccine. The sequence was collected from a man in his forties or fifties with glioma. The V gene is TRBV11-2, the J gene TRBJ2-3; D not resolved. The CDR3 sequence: CASSFLQGTDTQYF. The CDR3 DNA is TGTGCCAGCAGCTTCCTGCAGGGCACAGATACGCAGTATTTT.